The T cell receptor beta chain described here comes from a study of cytomegalovirus exposure and HLA in healthy donors. The PCR contained 60 Vbeta and 13 Jbeta primers. Some clones are missing from TCRdb's copy, which holds only in-frame ones; the method was immunoSEQ multiplex PCR. The sample has 160,000 or so clones, around 80% seen once. The CDR3 loop spans 16 amino acids. Trimming left V 2 bases short and J 4 bases short, with 18 bases between. CDR1 is SGDLS, CDR2 YYNGEE, per germline. The rearrangement uses TRBV9 and TRBJ2-5; possibly TRBD2 for D (7 bases). The TCR comes from a young man in good health and CMV-seropositive. The sequenced sample was PBMCs. The DNA for the CDR3 is TGTGCCAGCAGCGTTGGGGGGGCGGGGGTAGGAGAGACCCAGTACTTC. Translated: CASSVGGAGVGETQYF.